This T cell receptor (beta chain) was captured by sequencing in a study of blood T cells in healthy people across ages. Notes on this clonotype: What it binds is not known.

Primed by a sample-barcoded 5' primer and a J-beta primer mix, a second PCR proceeded for 7 to 11 cycles. MiXCR, run by TCRdb on the 5' RACE reads, gives a single entry per CDR3 protein. The data hold roughly 1,700,000 distinct CDR3 sequences, with over 25% observed a single time. Germline-derived CDR1 and CDR2 are MNHEY and SVGEGT. CDR3 length: 16 amino acids. V shed 6 bases, J shed 6 bases, and the junction held 12 bases outside the gene matches. Points from the study as a whole: As age increased, TCR beta diversity per million T cells fell in a roughly linear fashion.

The receptor was derived from a woman aged 25 to 39 in good health. This chain links TRBV6-2 or TRBV6-3 with TRBJ2-1; 9 positions agree with TRBD2. Sample: blood. CDR3 sequence (DNA): TGTGCCAGCAGCTCGAATAGCGGGAGTGCGGTCAATGAGCAGTTCTTC. It specifies CASSSNSGSAVNEQFF.